The 16 T cell receptor beta chains listed next were all sequenced from one sample in a study of OX40 agonist ivuxolimab in advanced cancers. TCRdb's copy holds only in-frame clones and misses some; the assay was immunoSEQ multiplex PCR. The sample yields about 26,000 clones, around nine tenths seen once. Material: CD4+ or CD8+ T cells sorted from blood, obtained in a trial of the OX40 agonist ivuxolimab. The receptors were gathered from an adult with an advanced solid tumor such as melanoma, head and neck, liver or kidney cancer.

This clone was picked up one time. V and J are TRBV19 and TRBJ1-6; D call uncertain. Per the germline V gene, CDR1 is LNHDA and CDR2 is SQIVND (reference sequence). The CDR3 runs 16 residues. The V gene lost 2 bases and the J gene lost 4 bases, with 12 bases spanning the gap. The CDR3 reads CASSILGTGYNSPLHF. In DNA, the CDR3 is TGTGCCAGTAGTATATTAGGCACTGGATATAATTCACCCCTCCACTTT.

The gene calls are TRBV7-2 and TRBJ1-1; unclear D gene. Trimming removed 5 bases at V and 0 bases at J, with 10 bases between. In germline, CDR1 is SGHTA, CDR2 FQGNSA. The CDR3 covers 14 residues. DNA for the CDR3: TGTGCCAGCAGCCCCGGCTTCATGAACACTGAAGCTTTCTTT. Amino acid sequence: CASSPGFMNTEAFF.

CDR3 sequence (DNA): TGTGCCAGCAATCCTAGCGGGATTGTTGGCTACGAGCAGTACTTC. It translates to CASNPSGIVGYEQYF. The V gene is TRBV6-6, the J gene TRBJ2-7, with 9 bases that match TRBD2. This CDR3 is built from 15 residues. V was pared by 7 bases and J by 3 bases, with 10 bases of the junction left unmatched. Germline V gene lookup returns CDR1 MNHNY and CDR2 SVGAGI (reference sequence).

The gene calls are TRBV28 and TRBJ1-1, with a possible D match to TRBD1 (5 bases). The CDR3 spans 14 residues. The germline V gene has CDR1 MDHEN and CDR2 SYDVKM. The V end lost 3 bases, the J end lost 4 bases, and 12 bases lay between the germline ends. CDR3 sequence reads: CASSFRVGSTEAFF. The CDR3 region has the DNA TGTGCCAGCAGTTTCAGGGTTGGGAGCACTGAAGCTTTCTTT. Full variable domain (rest looked up from reference TRBV28 and TRBJ1-1): DVKVTQSSRYLVKRTGEKVFLECVQDMDHENMFWYRQDPGLGLRLIYFSYDVKMKEKGDIPEGYSVSREKKERFSLILESASTNQTSMYLCASSFRVGSTEAFFGQGTRLTVV.

This chain uses TRBV6-1 with TRBJ2-5; weak D call: TRBD1 (5 bases). The V end lost 6 bases, the J end lost 1 base, and 9 bases lay between the germline ends. CDR1 MNHNS and CDR2 SASEGT come from the germline V gene. This CDR3 has 13 amino acids. The CDR3 DNA is TGTGCCAGCAGACCCGACAGCCAAGAGACCCAGTACTTC. Its translation is CASRPDSQETQYF.

The chain is built from TRBV11-2 and TRBJ1-3, with unresolved D. This CDR3 has 14 residues. CDR1 and CDR2 from the germline V gene are SGHAT and FQNNGV. Deletions cut 3 bases from V and 4 bases from J, with 10 bases between. CDR3 coding DNA: TGTGCCAGCAGCTTTCTGGGCCCGGGAAACACCATATATTTT. Translating gives CASSFLGPGNTIYF.

The chain has TRBV7-8 and TRBJ2-2; 10 nucleotides line up with TRBD2. Losses at the gene ends were 4 bases for V and 6 bases for J; bases not matched to a gene: 8. Germline loops: CDR1 SGHVS, CDR2 FQNEAQ. This CDR3 has 16 residues. The CDR3 bases are TGTGCCAGCAGCTGGGGGGGACTAGCGTTCTCCGGGGAGCTGTTTTTT. It codes for CASSWGGLAFSGELFF.

The rearrangement uses TRBV4-1 and TRBJ2-2; 13 nucleotides line up with TRBD2. Trimming at V came to 2 bases and at J to 2 bases, leaving 5 bases not matched to a gene. CDR3 length equals 18 residues. Germline-derived CDR1 and CDR2 are MGHRA and YSYEKL. The CDR3 spells CASSQSPGLAGNTGELFF. CDR3 coding DNA: TGCGCCAGCAGCCAATCACCGGGACTAGCGGGAAACACCGGGGAGCTGTTTTTT.

This rearrangement joins TRBV27 to TRBJ2-3; 12 bases align to TRBD2. Losses at the gene ends were 5 bases for V and 4 bases for J; bases not matched to a gene: 10. Germline V gives CDR1 MNHEY, CDR2 SMNVEV (reference sequence). CDR3 length: 17 residues. CDR3 in amino acids: CASSRNLGLAGSDTQYF. The CDR3 coding sequence is TGTGCCAGCAGTCGAAACCTAGGACTAGCGGGATCAGATACGCAGTATTTT.

The CDR3 sequence: CASSPTGTTGNTIYF. The CDR3 bases are TGTGCCAGCAGCCCGACAGGGACAACTGGAAACACCATATATTTT. The chain has TRBV7-8 and TRBJ1-3; TRBD1 agrees at 7 bases. Germline trimming cut 5 bases from V and 2 bases from J; bases unmatched to any gene: 6. There are 15 residues in the CDR3. Per germline, CDR1 SGHVS and CDR2 FQNEAQ.

The chain uses TRBV5-4 and TRBJ2-1, with 8 bases that match TRBD2. The J segment lost 7 bases and the V segment lost 0 bases, leaving 9 bases of the junction unmatched. CDR1 SGHNT and CDR2 YYREEE come from the germline V gene (reference sequence). CDR3 length equals 16 residues. The CDR3 loop reads CASSLAVAGGRNEQFF. CDR3 coding DNA: TGTGCCAGCAGCTTGGCGGTGGCGGGAGGAAGGAATGAGCAGTTCTTC.

V gene TRBV5-6 combines with J gene TRBJ2-7, with D perhaps TRBD1 (6 bases). The V end lost 4 bases, the J end lost 2 bases, and 25 bases lay between the germline ends. Germline-derived CDR1 and CDR2 are SGHDT and YYEEEE. The CDR3 is 18 amino acids. CDR3 amino acids: CASSQGLPGTRGPYEQYF. For the CDR3, the DNA is TGTGCCAGCAGCCAGGGCCTTCCCGGGACAAGGGGACCCTACGAGCAGTACTTC.

This chain uses TRBV18 with TRBJ1-2, with D perhaps matching TRBD1 (5 bases). Germline V CDR1 and CDR2: KGHSH, LQKENI. Trimming stripped 2 bases from V and 4 bases from J, with 14 bases between. The CDR3 loop spans 15 amino acids. The CDR3: CASSPVAGRSYGYTF. CDR3 nucleotide sequence: TGTGCCAGCTCACCAGTCGCAGGGCGAAGCTATGGCTACACCTTC.

The rearrangement links TRBV6-5 to TRBJ2-5; tentatively, D is TRBD1 (5 bases). V lost 7 bases to trimming and J lost 5 bases, with 14 bases between them. This CDR3 has 13 amino acids. CDR1 is MNHEY, CDR2 SVGAGI, per germline. The CDR3 DNA sequence: TGTGCCAGCACCTACCGAAGGGGCGAGACCCAGTACTTC. Protein: CASTYRRGETQYF.

The J gene is TRBJ1-2, the V gene TRBV13; D is perhaps TRBD1 (5 bases). Trimming left V 5 bases short and J 6 bases short, with 16 bases between. The CDR3 has 14 residues. From germline, CDR1 is PRHDT and CDR2 FYEKMQ (reference sequence). The CDR3 loop reads CASSPSGREHGYTF. Here the CDR3 DNA reads TGTGCCAGCAGCCCCAGTGGCAGGGAGCATGGCTACACCTTC.

On this clone itself: One end of the junction fails to match germline, which may point to a read error. Other DNA sequences in the same sample also yield this CDR3. CDR3: CASSSGNSNQPQHF. The CDR3 region has the DNA TGTGCCAGCAGCTCAGGTAACAGCAATCAGCCTCAGCATTTT. This sequence joins TRBV5-6 and TRBJ1-5; D is unclear. Germline values: CDR1 SGHDT, CDR2 YYEEEE. CDR3 length: 14 residues.